Shown below are 9 T cell receptor beta chains from a single sample sequenced in a study of blood T cell repertoires in COVID-19. TCRdb keeps only in-frame clones here, not all; method: immunoSEQ multiplex PCR. The data contain over 45,000 clones, about 80% of them singletons. Sequencing was performed on peripheral blood. The receptors shown here come from a man in his fifties or sixties with active or convalescent COVID-19.

This chain links TRBV2 with TRBJ1-2, with D tentatively TRBD1 (5 bases). The CDR3 loop spans 15 amino acids. Trimming pared 6 bases from V and 5 bases from J, leaving 19 bases between. Germline CDR1 SNHLY, CDR2 FYNNEI. DNA of the CDR3: TGTGCCAGCAGAGAGCAGGGCCAAGGGTTATATGGCTACACCTTC. Translated: CASREQGQGLYGYTF.

This rearrangement joins TRBV5-1 to TRBJ1-1; no clear D gene. V lost 2 bases and J lost 2, with 7 bases in between. The germline CDR1 and CDR2 sequences are SGHRS and YFSETQ. The CDR3 is made up of 13 amino acids. CDR3 residues: CASSFRGNTEAFF. CDR3 sequence (DNA): TGCGCCAGCAGCTTTCGGGGAAACACTGAAGCTTTCTTT.

This clone has a single count. V usage is TRBV5-4 and J usage is TRBJ2-2; D gene unclear. This CDR3 is built from 14 residues. CDR1 SGHNT and CDR2 YYREEE come from the germline V gene (reference sequence). With 4 bases removed from V and 0 bases from J, the gap between germline ends came to 7 bases. CDR3 sequence (DNA): TGTGCCAGCAGCCGACACGCGAACACCGGGGAGCTGTTTTTT. The encoded protein is CASSRHANTGELFF.

The V call is TRBV6-5, the J call TRBJ2-5; 9 positions agree with TRBD2. Germline CDR1 reads MNHEY; CDR2 reads SVGAGI. V dropped 8 bases and J dropped 2; count of bases not matched to a gene: 3. The CDR3 covers 13 residues. The CDR3 DNA sequence: TGTGCCAGCGCGGGGGGGTTTCAAGAGACCCAGTACTTC. This codes for CASAGGFQETQYF.

This sequence joins TRBV9 and TRBJ2-1; 11 positions match TRBD2. The germline V gene encodes CDR1 SGDLS and CDR2 YYNGEE. The CDR3 is 18 residues long. The ends lost 0 bases at V and 10 bases at J; junction bases unmatched: 15. CDR3 amino acids: CASSVEVSGSGRAKEQFF. The CDR3 nucleotides read TGTGCCAGCAGCGTAGAGGTGTCGGGTAGCGGGAGGGCTAAGGAGCAGTTCTTC.

The table lists this clone with a count of one. The chain is built from TRBV3-1 (or the pseudogene TRBV3-2) and TRBJ2-4; the match to TRBD1 covers 10 bases. The V segment lost 3 bases and the J segment 1 base; nucleotides outside the gene matches: 9. This CDR3 is 18 amino acids long. Germline CDR1 LGHDT, CDR2 YNNKEL (reference sequence). CDR3 region: CASSQDRGTFPAKNIQYF. CDR3 in DNA: TGTGCCAGCAGCCAGGACAGGGGGACTTTTCCGGCCAAAAACATTCAGTACTTC.

This chain links TRBV2 with TRBJ1-6, with 8 bases lining up with TRBD1. CDR3 length: 15 residues. Germline V gene sequence: CDR1 SNHLY, CDR2 FYNNEI. V dropped 7 bases and J dropped 7; count of bases not matched to a gene: 9. For the CDR3, the DNA is TGTGCCAGCACTCTATTACAGGGGGGGAATTCACCCCTCCACTTT. Protein: CASTLLQGGNSPLHF. Variable domain in full (rest from reference TRBV2 and TRBJ1-6): EPEVTQTPSHQVTQMGQEVILRCVPISNHLYFYWYRQILGQKVEFLVSFYNNEISEKSEIFDDQFSVERPDGSNFTLKIRSTKLEDSAMYFCASTLLQGGNSPLHFGNGTRLTVT.

This rearrangement joins TRBV11-2 to TRBJ2-2; the D gene is possibly TRBD2 (6 bases). The CDR3 loop spans 15 amino acids. CDR1 is SGHAT and CDR2 is FQNNGV in the germline V gene. The V end lost 3 bases, the J end lost 0 bases, and 8 bases lay between the germline ends. DNA for the CDR3: TGTGCCAGCAGCTTCGGAGGGGCGAACACCGGGGAGCTGTTTTTT. This encodes CASSFGGANTGELFF.

The V call is TRBV7-9, the J call TRBJ1-5; 7 bases align to TRBD1. The CDR3 runs to 15 residues. Per germline, CDR1 SEHNR and CDR2 FQNEAQ (reference sequence). Trimming at V came to 5 bases and at J to 4 bases, leaving 8 bases not matched to a gene. The CDR3 protein is CASSPNDRENQPQHF. CDR3 nucleotides: TGTGCCAGCAGCCCTAATGACAGGGAGAATCAGCCCCAGCATTTT.